This TCR beta chain was profiled in a study of shared clonotypes between healthy human individuals. Study findings and constraints: Non-shared clonotypes had lower generation probabilities than clonotypes shared by all four sorted-subset donors. Although depth was large, rarefaction showed that sequencing of the sorted subsets was incomplete.

Germline V gene sequence: CDR1 SGHAT, CDR2 FQNNGV. This CDR3 comprises 17 residues. Unmatched junction bases numbered 10, after V lost 5 bases and J lost 3 bases. Profiling relied on immunoSEQ multiplex PCR, and the TCRdb table lists in-frame clones only, not all of them. The repertoire holds some 900,000 clones, 60% to 85% seen once, with about 1.5% in the top ten. This clone was seen a few times. Its cognate antigen is unknown. Both subsets, CD45RA+ naive and CD45RA-negative memory, were split from the CD4+ cells. Sequencing used memory CD4+ T cells sorted from blood. Subset denoted: CD45RA-negative fraction. The rearrangement joins TRBV11-2 to TRBJ2-7; 13 bases agree with TRBD2. This TCR came from a man aged 18 to 29 in good health. In DNA form, the CDR3 reads TGTGCCAGCAGCATGGGGACTAGCGGGGTAGGGGGCTACGAGCAGTACTTC. Protein sequence: CASSMGTSGVGGYEQYF. Full variable domain (outside the CDR3, taken from reference TRBV11-2 and TRBJ2-7): EAGVAQSPRYKIIEKRQSVAFWCNPISGHATLYWYQQILGQGPKLLIQFQNNGVVDDSQLPKDRFSAERLKGVDSTLKIQPAKLEDSAVYLCASSMGTSGVGGYEQYFGPGTRLTVT.